One and the same sample provided the 3 T cell receptor beta chains below, sequenced in a study of T cell responses to AZD1222 COVID-19 vaccine (dated by TCRdb to 2020 to 2022). Libraries were built with the immunoSEQ multiplex PCR assay. The clones in this table, taken by TCRdb from immuneACCESS, are in-frame only. Not every clone is retained; where verified, under half of the shortfall comes from an unresolved V gene, and the cause of the rest is unknown. Counted in this sample were some 140,000 clones; about 93% of them appeared once. The ten largest clonotypes hold around 5.9% of the sample. The time point label, as the study defines it: baseline before first vaccination. This specimen consisted of peripheral blood, obtained on day 0 of AZD1222 vaccination. These TCRs come from an adult in good health.

The V and J genes are TRBV9 and TRBJ1-2, with D possibly matching TRBD1 (5 bases). Trimming shortened V by 0 bases and J by 2 bases, and 14 bases separated the two germline ends. This CDR3 comprises 16 residues. CDR1 and CDR2 from the germline V gene are SGDLS and YYNGEE. CDR3 loop: CASSVGVGGDNYGYTF. CDR3 in DNA: TGTGCCAGCAGCGTAGGGGTGGGTGGGGACAACTATGGCTACACCTTC.

This clone is a singleton in its sample. The chain carries TRBV24-1 and TRBJ1-5; TRBD1 agrees at 8 bases. V trimming: 1 base; J trimming: 7 bases; junction bases outside the gene matches: 5. There are 15 residues in the CDR3. Germline V gene lookup returns CDR1 KGHDR and CDR2 SFDVKD. The CDR3 sequence: CATSDLAGGGQPQHF. The CDR3 DNA sequence: TGTGCCACCAGTGATTTAGCAGGGGGCGGCCAGCCCCAGCATTTT.

V gene TRBV9 combines with J gene TRBJ2-7, with TRBD1 identical over 9 bases. CDR3 size: 15 residues. Looked up from germline, CDR1 is SGDLS and CDR2 is YYNGEE. The ends lost 0 bases at V and 6 bases at J; junction bases unmatched: 7. The DNA of the CDR3 is TGTGCCAGCAGCGTAGACAAAGGACAGGGGTCCGAGCAGTACTTC. Residues: CASSVDKGQGSEQYF.